These 23 T cell receptor beta chains share one sample of origin, sequenced in a study of shared clonotypes between healthy human individuals (TCRdb year 2020). Libraries were prepared through the immunoSEQ multiplex PCR assay. Here the immuneACCESS table is served through TCRdb, limited to in-frame sequences with V and J called. Missing clones are a known gap in these copies; in checked studies unresolved V genes cover under half, and the rest lacks a known reason. The table for this sample lists 800,000 to 1,200,000 clones; around 82% of them were counted only once. The ten largest clones add up to 0.5% to 0.6% of the sample. Sequenced material: memory CD4+ T cells from PBMCs. The cell subset or site label of this sample denotes: CD45RA-negative fraction. The receptors shown here come from a man aged 18-30 years in good health. Some clones in this sample may be carry-over from other donors' samples.

The chain has TRBV5-4 and TRBJ2-1; TRBD2 aligns across 8 bases. CDR1 is SGHNT and CDR2 is YYREEE in the germline V gene (reference sequence). J gave up 5 bases and V 4 bases, and 8 bases lay outside the gene matches. The CDR3 consists of 15 residues. The CDR3 DNA reads as TGTGCCAGCAGCCGCAGGAAGCGGGAGAACAATGAGCAGTTCTTC. It specifies CASSRRKRENNEQFF.

The genes are TRBV18 and TRBJ2-1; D is uncertain. V lost 0 bases, J lost 3 bases, and 9 bases lay in between. The CDR3 covers 15 residues. Germline V gene lookup returns CDR1 KGHSH and CDR2 LQKENI. In nucleotides, the CDR3 is TGTGCCAGCTCACCACCTGTGACCAGCTACAATGAGCAGTTCTTC. This codes for CASSPPVTSYNEQFF.

This chain joins TRBV5-4 and TRBJ1-1, with 9 bases aligning to TRBD1. From germline, CDR1 is SGHNT and CDR2 YYREEE (reference sequence). Unmatched junction bases numbered 12, after V lost 4 bases and J lost 5 bases. The CDR3 sequence is 16 residues long. DNA for the CDR3: TGTGCCAGCAGCCCGGGGAGACAGGGGGTTTTTACTGAAGCTTTCTTT. It specifies CASSPGRQGVFTEAFF.

This rearrangement joins TRBV4-2 to TRBJ2-3, with D perhaps TRBD1 (5 bases). The CDR3 has 14 residues. Germline CDR1 and CDR2: LGHNA and YNFKEQ. With 3 bases removed from V and 0 bases from J, the gap between germline ends came to 7 bases. The DNA of the CDR3 is TGTGCCAGCAGCCAGGGGCCTAGCACAGATACGCAGTATTTT. This codes for CASSQGPSTDTQYF.

The count of this clone is one. The chain joins TRBV7-2 to TRBJ2-5; 11 bases are a match to TRBD2. V shed 8 bases and J 5 bases; nucleotides not matched to a gene: 7. This CDR3 has 14 residues. The germline V gene has CDR1 SGHTA and CDR2 FQGNSA. The DNA of the CDR3 is TGTGCCAGCGGTACTAGCGGGAGACCGGAGACCCAGTACTTC. It translates to CASGTSGRPETQYF.

The chain links TRBV2 to TRBJ1-2, with 7 bases that match TRBD1. CDR1 and CDR2 (germline): SNHLY, FYNNEI. V lost 6 bases to trimming and J lost 0 bases; unmatched junction nucleotides: 7. The CDR3 is made up of 15 amino acids. The CDR3 region is CASSTTDRANYGYTF. The CDR3 region has the DNA TGTGCCAGCAGCACCACCGACAGGGCTAACTATGGCTACACCTTC.

V usage is TRBV2 and J usage is TRBJ2-1; 11 nucleotides align to TRBD2. This CDR3 has 16 residues. Looked up from germline, CDR1 is SNHLY and CDR2 is FYNNEI. The J segment lost 7 bases and the V segment lost 4 bases, leaving 9 bases of the junction unmatched. As DNA, the CDR3 is TGTGCCAGCAGTGGACCCGGACTAGCGGGTGGGAATGAGCAGTTCTTC. As protein: CASSGPGLAGGNEQFF.

This chain joins TRBV7-2 and TRBJ1-1; D ambiguous. Germline CDR1 is SGHTA and CDR2 is FQGNSA. Trimming shortened V by 5 bases and J by 6 bases, and 10 bases separated the two germline ends. The CDR3 is 12 amino acids. CDR3 region: CASSPRISEAFF. The CDR3 DNA sequence: TGTGCCAGCAGCCCCAGGATCTCTGAAGCTTTCTTT.

The chain employs TRBV6-6 and TRBJ1-2; 7 bases map to TRBD1. This CDR3 is 14 amino acids long. V was pared by 6 bases and J by 0 bases, with 4 bases of the junction left unmatched. Germline values: CDR1 MNHNY, CDR2 SVGAGI (reference sequence). CDR3 in amino acids: CASSIGTANYGYTF. CDR3 DNA: TGTGCCAGCAGCATAGGGACAGCTAACTATGGCTACACCTTC.

The chain carries TRBV30 and TRBJ2-7; 7 nucleotides line up with TRBD2. Germline V gene lookup returns CDR1 GTSNPN and CDR2 SVGIG (reference sequence). J lost 2 bases, V lost 3 bases, and 7 bases had no gene match. The CDR3 consists of 14 residues. The CDR3 region is CAWSQRDYPYEQYF. The CDR3 nucleotides read TGTGCCTGGAGCCAACGGGACTACCCCTACGAGCAGTACTTC. Combining the CDR3 with reference TRBV30 and TRBJ2-7 gives the whole variable domain SQTIHQWPATLVQPVGSPLSLECTVEGTSNPNLYWYRQAAGRGLQLLFYSVGIGQISSEVPQNLSASRPQDRQFILSSKKLLLSDSGFYLCAWSQRDYPYEQYFGPGTRLTVT.

The genes are TRBV29-1 and TRBJ2-3; D unresolved. Trimming took 4 bases from V and 3 from J, leaving 8 bases between them. This CDR3 has 12 residues. CDR1 and CDR2 from the germline V gene are SQVTM and ANQGSEA. The CDR3 DNA sequence: TGCAGCGTTGGCAGTTTGACAGATACGCAGTATTTT. It yields the protein CSVGSLTDTQYF.

The genes are TRBV5-6 and TRBJ2-3; D remains ambiguous. The CDR3 sequence is 14 residues long. The V end lost 0 bases, the J end lost 7 bases, and 12 bases lay between the germline ends. CDR1 SGHDT and CDR2 YYEEEE come from the germline V gene. The CDR3, as DNA: TGTGCCAGCAGCTTGGATAGAGTAAGAAATACGCAGTATTTT. It is translated as CASSLDRVRNTQYF.

This sequence joins TRBV19 and TRBJ2-1, with TRBD2 matching over 7 bases. The CDR3 contains 17 residues. The ends lost 6 bases at V and 8 bases at J; junction bases unmatched: 19. CDR1 is LNHDA, CDR2 SQIVND, per germline (reference sequence). CDR3 DNA sequence: TGTGCCAGTAGCCGGGGTGTCCGGCGGGAGTTGGGTGATGAGCAGTTCTTC. This translates into CASSRGVRRELGDEQFF. The full variable domain, its missing parts supplied by reference TRBV19 and TRBJ2-1, is DGGITQSPKYLFRKEGQNVTLSCEQNLNHDAMYWYRQDPGQGLRLIYYSQIVNDFQKGDIAEGYSVSREKKESFPLTVTSAQKNPTAFYLCASSRGVRRELGDEQFFGPGTRLTVL.

This chain joins TRBV5-1 and TRBJ2-1, with D perhaps given as TRBD1 or TRBD2 (5 bases each). The V end lost 2 bases, the J end lost 8 bases, and 14 bases lay between the germline ends. This CDR3 region has 14 residues. The germline CDR1 and CDR2 sequences are SGHRS and YFSETQ. CDR3 sequence reads: CASSLTTEGYEQFF. Written as DNA, the CDR3 is TGCGCCAGCAGCTTAACGACAGAGGGCTATGAGCAGTTCTTC.

The rearrangement joins TRBV6-1 to TRBJ2-7; D gene uncertain. This CDR3 has 11 residues. Trimming pared 5 bases from V and 5 bases from J, leaving 7 bases between. Germline values: CDR1 MNHNS, CDR2 SASEGT. DNA of the CDR3: TGTGCCAGCAGTTATTGGGACGAGCAGTACTTC. Protein product: CASSYWDEQYF.

With regard to this clone: Different DNA sequences within this sample yield the same CDR3. The V gene is TRBV7-3, the J gene TRBJ1-1; D remains ambiguous. V was shortened by 0 bases and J by 1 base, with 6 bases between the two germline ends. The CDR3 sequence is 14 residues long. In germline, CDR1 is SGHTA, CDR2 FQGTGA. Here the CDR3 reads CASSLTGANTEAFF. The CDR3 DNA follows: TGTGCCAGCAGCTTAACAGGAGCGAACACTGAAGCTTTCTTT. Full variable domain (remainder filled in from reference TRBV7-3 and TRBJ1-1): GAGVSQTPSNKVTEKGKYVELRCDPISGHTALYWYRQSLGQGPEFLIYFQGTGAADDSGLPNDRFFAVRPEGSVSTLKIQRTERGDSAVYLCASSLTGANTEAFFGQGTRLTVV.

The CDR3 coding sequence is TGTGCCAGCAGTTTATTCTCTGGGCAGACAGGGGTGGGCTACGAGCAGTACTTC. Amino acid sequence: CASSLFSGQTGVGYEQYF. This chain joins TRBV28 and TRBJ2-7; 8 positions match TRBD1. Germline-derived CDR1 and CDR2 are MDHEN and SYDVKM. V shed 1 base and J 3 bases; nucleotides not matched to a gene: 14. The CDR3 consists of 18 residues.

This sequence joins TRBV5-1 and TRBJ1-1, with a weak D call TRBD1 (6 bases). Germline loops: CDR1 SGHRS, CDR2 YFSETQ. Trimming shortened V by 4 bases and J by 1 base, and 8 bases separated the two germline ends. There are 13 residues in the CDR3. CDR3 residues: CASSIQGNTEAFF. The CDR3 coding sequence is TGCGCCAGCAGCATACAGGGGAACACTGAAGCTTTCTTT.

This chain connects TRBV19 to TRBJ1-1; 9 bases fit TRBD1. Trimming at V came to 4 bases and at J to 4 bases, leaving 10 bases not matched to a gene. Germline assignment: CDR1 LNHDA and CDR2 SQIVND (reference sequence). This CDR3 comprises 16 residues. The CDR3, as DNA: TGTGCCAGTAGTAAGACAGGGGGAGGAGGCGGCACTGAAGCTTTCTTT. This gives the protein CASSKTGGGGGTEAFF.

V usage is TRBV5-6 and J usage is TRBJ2-1, with D possibly matching TRBD2 (5 bases). This CDR3 region has 15 residues. Germline CDR1 SGHDT, CDR2 YYEEEE. Deletions cut 3 bases from V and 2 bases from J, with 12 bases between. This CDR3 reads CASSYGLSAYNEQFF. The CDR3 nucleotides read TGTGCCAGCAGCTACGGACTCTCCGCCTACAATGAGCAGTTCTTC.

This clone was counted only a few times. This rearrangement joins TRBV7-9 to TRBJ2-1; D assignment may be TRBD1 or TRBD2 (6 bases each). Trimming took off 2 bases at V and 10 bases at J, with 30 bases between the two ends. Per germline, CDR1 SEHNR and CDR2 FQNEAQ (reference sequence). This CDR3 is 19 amino acids long. The CDR3 nucleotides are TGTGCCAGCAGCTTATTAAGTTGGGGGGCCCAGAATACATATGGGGAGCAGTTCTTC. It translates to CASSLLSWGAQNTYGEQFF.

This sequence joins TRBV29-1 and TRBJ1-2, with D possibly TRBD1 on 6 matching bases. Germline assignment: CDR1 SQVTM and CDR2 ANQGSEA. The V and J ends lost 4 bases and 5 bases respectively, with 23 bases between them. The CDR3 length is 16 residues. The CDR3 sequence: CSVGFGWGDTRYGYTF. CDR3 DNA: TGCAGCGTTGGATTCGGTTGGGGGGACACAAGATATGGCTACACCTTC.

V usage is TRBV7-2 and J usage is TRBJ2-1; 14 bases line up with TRBD2. The germline CDR1 and CDR2 sequences are SGHTA and FQGNSA. V shed 4 bases and J 9 bases; nucleotides not matched to a gene: 8. CDR3 size: 16 residues. The DNA of the CDR3 is TGTGCCAGCAGCTCTTATGGGACTAGCGGGAGCATTGAGCAGTTCTTC. It encodes CASSSYGTSGSIEQFF.